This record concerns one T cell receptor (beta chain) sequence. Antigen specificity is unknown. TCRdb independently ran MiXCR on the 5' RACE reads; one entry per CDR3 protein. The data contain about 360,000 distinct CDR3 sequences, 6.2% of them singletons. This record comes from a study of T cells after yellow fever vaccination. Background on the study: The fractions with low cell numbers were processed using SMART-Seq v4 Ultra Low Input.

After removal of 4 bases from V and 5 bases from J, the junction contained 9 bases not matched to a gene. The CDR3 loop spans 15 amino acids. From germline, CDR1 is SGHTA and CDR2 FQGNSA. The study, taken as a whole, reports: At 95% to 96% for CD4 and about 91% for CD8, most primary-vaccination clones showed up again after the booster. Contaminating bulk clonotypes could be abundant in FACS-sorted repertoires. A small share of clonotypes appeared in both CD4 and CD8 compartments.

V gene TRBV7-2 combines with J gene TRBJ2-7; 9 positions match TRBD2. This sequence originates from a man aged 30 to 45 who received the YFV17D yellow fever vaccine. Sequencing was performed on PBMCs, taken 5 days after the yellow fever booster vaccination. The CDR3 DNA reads TGTGCCAGCAGCTATTCCCTAGCGGGATTGGACGAGCAGTACTTC. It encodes CASSYSLAGLDEQYF.